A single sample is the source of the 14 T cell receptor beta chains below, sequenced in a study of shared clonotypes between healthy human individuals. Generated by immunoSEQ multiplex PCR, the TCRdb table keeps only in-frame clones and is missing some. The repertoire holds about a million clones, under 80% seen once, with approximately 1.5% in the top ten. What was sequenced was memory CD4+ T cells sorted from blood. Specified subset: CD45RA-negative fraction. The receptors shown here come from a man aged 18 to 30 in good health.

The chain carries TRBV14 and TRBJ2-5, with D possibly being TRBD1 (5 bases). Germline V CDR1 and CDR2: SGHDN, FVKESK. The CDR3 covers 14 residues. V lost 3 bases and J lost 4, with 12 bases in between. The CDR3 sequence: CASSQLGALETQYF. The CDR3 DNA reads TGTGCCAGCAGCCAGTTAGGGGCCTTAGAGACCCAGTACTTC.

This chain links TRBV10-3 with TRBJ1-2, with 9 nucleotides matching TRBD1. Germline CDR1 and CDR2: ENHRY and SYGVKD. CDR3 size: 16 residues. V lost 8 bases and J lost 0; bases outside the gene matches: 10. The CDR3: CAISIDRGSTNYGYTF. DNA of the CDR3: TGTGCCATCTCGATTGACAGGGGGTCGACTAACTATGGCTACACCTTC.

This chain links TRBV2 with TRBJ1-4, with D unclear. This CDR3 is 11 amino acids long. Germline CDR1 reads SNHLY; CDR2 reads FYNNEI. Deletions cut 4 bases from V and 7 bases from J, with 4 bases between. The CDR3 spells CASSAAEKLFF. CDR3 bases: TGTGCCAGCAGTGCTGCTGAAAAACTGTTTTTT.

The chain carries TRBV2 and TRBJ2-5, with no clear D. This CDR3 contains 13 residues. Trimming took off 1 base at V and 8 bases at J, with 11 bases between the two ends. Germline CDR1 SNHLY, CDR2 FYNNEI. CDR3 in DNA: TGTGCCAGCAGTGAAGGAATGCTCAGAACCCAGTACTTC. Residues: CASSEGMLRTQYF.

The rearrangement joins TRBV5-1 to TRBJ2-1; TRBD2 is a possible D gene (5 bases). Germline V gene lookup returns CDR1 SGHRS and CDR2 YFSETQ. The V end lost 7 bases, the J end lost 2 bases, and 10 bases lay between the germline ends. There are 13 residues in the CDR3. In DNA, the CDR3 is TGCGCCAGCGCGCTAGCCGCCTACAATGAGCAGTTCTTC. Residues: CASALAAYNEQFF.

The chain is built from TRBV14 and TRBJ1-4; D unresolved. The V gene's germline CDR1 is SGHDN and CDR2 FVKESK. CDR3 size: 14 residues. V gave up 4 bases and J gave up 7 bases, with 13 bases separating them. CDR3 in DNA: TGTGCCAGCAGCCGTCAAGCCTCTGGTGAAAAACTGTTTTTT. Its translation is CASSRQASGEKLFF.

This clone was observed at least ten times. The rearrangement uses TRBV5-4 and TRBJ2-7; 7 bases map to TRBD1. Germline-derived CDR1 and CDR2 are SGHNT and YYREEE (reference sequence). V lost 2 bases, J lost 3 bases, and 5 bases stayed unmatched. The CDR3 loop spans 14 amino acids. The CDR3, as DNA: TGTGCCAGCAGCTTAAGGACAGGAAACTACGAGCAGTACTTC. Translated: CASSLRTGNYEQYF.

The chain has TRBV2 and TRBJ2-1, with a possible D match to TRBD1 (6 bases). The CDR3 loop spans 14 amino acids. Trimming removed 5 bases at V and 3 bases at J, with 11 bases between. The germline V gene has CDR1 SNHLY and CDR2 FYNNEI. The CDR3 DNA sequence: TGTGCCAGCAGTACAGGGAAGGGCTACAATGAGCAGTTCTTC. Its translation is CASSTGKGYNEQFF.

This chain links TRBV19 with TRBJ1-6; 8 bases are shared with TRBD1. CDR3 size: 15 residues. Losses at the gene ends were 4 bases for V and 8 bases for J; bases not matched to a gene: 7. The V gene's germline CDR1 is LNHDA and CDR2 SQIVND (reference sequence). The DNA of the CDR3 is TGTGCCAGTAGTACCGGGACAGGTATAGATTCACCCCTCCACTTT. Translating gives CASSTGTGIDSPLHF.

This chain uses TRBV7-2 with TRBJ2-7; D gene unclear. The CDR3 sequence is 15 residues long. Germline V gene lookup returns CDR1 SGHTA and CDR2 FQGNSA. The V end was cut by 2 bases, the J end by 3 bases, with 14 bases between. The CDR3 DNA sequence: TGTGCCAGCAGCTTACAATCTTACCTCATCTACGAGCAGTACTTC. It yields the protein CASSLQSYLIYEQYF.

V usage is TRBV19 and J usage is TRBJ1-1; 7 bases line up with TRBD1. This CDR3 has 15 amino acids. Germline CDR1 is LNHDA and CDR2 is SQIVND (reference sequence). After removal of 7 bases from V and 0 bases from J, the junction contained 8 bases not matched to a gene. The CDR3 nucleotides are TGTGCCAGTATAAAGGGTAGGGGGCTGAACACTGAAGCTTTCTTT. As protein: CASIKGRGLNTEAFF.

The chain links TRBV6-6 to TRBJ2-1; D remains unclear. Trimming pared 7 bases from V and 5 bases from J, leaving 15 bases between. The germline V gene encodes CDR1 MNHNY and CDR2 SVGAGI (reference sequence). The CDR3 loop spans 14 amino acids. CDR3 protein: CASISRPSHNEQFF. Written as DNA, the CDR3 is TGTGCCAGCATTTCCAGACCCAGCCACAATGAGCAGTTCTTC.

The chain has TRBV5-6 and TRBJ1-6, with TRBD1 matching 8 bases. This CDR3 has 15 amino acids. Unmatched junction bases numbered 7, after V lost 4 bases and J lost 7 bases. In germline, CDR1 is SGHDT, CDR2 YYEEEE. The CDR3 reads CASSRFDRGNSPLHF. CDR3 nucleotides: TGTGCCAGCAGCCGATTCGACAGGGGCAATTCACCCCTCCACTTT. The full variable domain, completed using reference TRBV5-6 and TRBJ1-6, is DAGVTQSPTHLIKTRGQQVTLRCSPKSGHDTVSWYQQALGQGPQFIFQYYEEEERQRGNFPDRFSGHQFPNYSSELNVNALLLGDSALYLCASSRFDRGNSPLHFGNGTRLTVT.

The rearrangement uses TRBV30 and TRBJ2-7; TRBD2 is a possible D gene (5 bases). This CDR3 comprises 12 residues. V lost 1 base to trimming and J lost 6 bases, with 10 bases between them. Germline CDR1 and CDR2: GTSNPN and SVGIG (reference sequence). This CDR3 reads CAWSDSGFEQYF. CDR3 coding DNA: TGTGCCTGGAGTGATTCGGGGTTCGAGCAGTACTTC.